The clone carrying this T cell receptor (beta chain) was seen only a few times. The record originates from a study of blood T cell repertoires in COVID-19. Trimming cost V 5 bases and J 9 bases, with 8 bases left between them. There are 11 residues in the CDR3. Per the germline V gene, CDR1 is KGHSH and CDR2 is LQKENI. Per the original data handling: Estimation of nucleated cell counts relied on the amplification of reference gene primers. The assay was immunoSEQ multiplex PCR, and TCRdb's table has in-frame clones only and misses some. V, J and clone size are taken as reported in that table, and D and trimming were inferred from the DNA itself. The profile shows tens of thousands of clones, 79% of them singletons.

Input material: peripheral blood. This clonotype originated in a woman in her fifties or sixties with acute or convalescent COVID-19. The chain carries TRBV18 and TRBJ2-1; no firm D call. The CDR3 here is CASSARLEQFF. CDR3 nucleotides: TGTGCCAGCTCAGCGCGACTTGAGCAGTTCTTC.